This T cell receptor (beta chain) was identified during a study of lymphopenia after photon versus proton radiotherapy. Sequencing was performed with immunoSEQ multiplex PCR; in TCRdb, only in-frame clones are kept and a portion is missing. There are over 35,000 clones in the sample; roughly 84% occur only once, and over 9% lies in the top ten. V was cut by 3 bases and J by 1 base, with 11 bases left in between. CDR1 and CDR2 from the germline V gene are SEHNR and FQNEAQ (reference sequence). The CDR3 is made up of 15 amino acids. The chain recombines TRBV7-9 with TRBJ2-3; no reliable D call. The TCR comes from a woman in her 70s with pancreatic cancer. Some clones in this sample may be carry-over from other donors' samples. Specimen: peripheral blood, collected from a patient treated with proton-based radiotherapy. CDR3 bases: TGTGCCAGCAGCTTCTCGTTTTCGGGCACAGATACGCAGTATTTT. Encoded protein: CASSFSFSGTDTQYF.